Listed here is a single T cell receptor beta chain. CDR3 size: 14 residues. Per the germline V gene, CDR1 is MDHEN and CDR2 is SYDVKM. V gave up 6 bases and J gave up 4 bases, with 15 bases separating them. Profiling relied on immunoSEQ multiplex PCR, and the TCRdb table lists in-frame clones only, not all of them. Altogether about 180,000 clones are present, roughly 90% being singletons, with the ten largest covering more than 1.3%. The sample comes from a study of control samples from healthy donors and cancer patients. This chain uses TRBV28 with TRBJ2-5; no definite D call. What was sequenced was blood. The receptor comes from a woman aged 45 to 65 in good health. CDR3 sequence (DNA): TGTGCCAGCAGCGGTAGGGTTATGGTAGAGACCCAGTACTTC. This encodes CASSGRVMVETQYF.